The 7 T cell receptor beta chains reported below all come from one sample, sequenced in a study of blood T cell repertoires in COVID-19. The assay was immunoSEQ multiplex PCR, and TCRdb's table has in-frame clones only and misses some. Among 250,000 to 350,000 clones, approximately 84% were seen once, and the ten largest hold approximately 1.5%. Sequenced material: peripheral blood. These receptors all come from a human donor with COVID-19, enrolled during active disease. The donor label of this sample is uncertain.

This clone was seen only once. V and J are TRBV6-5 and TRBJ2-7; D is perhaps TRBD2 (6 bases). Trimming stripped 7 bases from V and 3 bases from J, with 16 bases between. The CDR3 extends over 14 amino acids. The germline V gene encodes CDR1 MNHEY and CDR2 SVGAGI. The CDR3 is CASTPQGGFYEQYF. The CDR3 bases are TGTGCCAGCACCCCCCAGGGAGGTTTCTACGAGCAGTACTTC.

The CDR3 is CAISEGQLAGGRTYF. CDR3 in DNA: TGTGCCATCAGTGAGGGTCAACTAGCGGGAGGACGAACGTACTTC. The rearrangement links TRBV10-3 to TRBJ2-7, with 12 bases identical to TRBD2. The germline V gene has CDR1 ENHRY and CDR2 SYGVKD. This CDR3 contains 15 residues. With V trimmed by 2 bases and J by 12 bases, 11 bases remained unmatched.

The rearrangement joins TRBV4-1 to TRBJ2-7; TRBD2 matches at 7 bases. The CDR3 runs 16 residues. Germline values: CDR1 MGHRA, CDR2 YSYEKL. Trimming took 1 base from V and 3 from J; bases not matched to a gene: 9. The CDR3 region is CASSQAPGLGVYEQYF. CDR3 bases: TGCGCCAGCAGCCAAGCACCAGGACTAGGCGTCTACGAGCAGTACTTC.

J is TRBJ2-1 and V is TRBV3-1 (or the pseudogene TRBV3-2); the D is unclear. Between the trimmed V and J ends, which lost 5 bases and 7 bases, there was a span of 15 bases. CDR3 size: 14 residues. CDR1 and CDR2 (germline): LGHDT, YNNKEL (reference sequence). The CDR3 protein is CASSIRTLLNEQFF. The CDR3 DNA reads as TGTGCCAGCAGCATTCGAACCCTACTTAATGAGCAGTTCTTC.

This chain joins TRBV5-1 and TRBJ2-1; possibly TRBD2 for D (6 bases). There are 13 residues in the CDR3. The germline gives CDR1 SGHRS, CDR2 YFSETQ. Trimming took off 7 bases at V and 3 bases at J, with 11 bases between the two ends. In nucleotides, the CDR3 is TGCGCCAGCCACCTTAGCGGCTACAATGAGCAGTTCTTC. This translates into CASHLSGYNEQFF.

V gene TRBV11-2 combines with J gene TRBJ2-7, with 9 bases fitting TRBD1. The CDR3 spans 15 residues. CDR1 is SGHAT, CDR2 FQNNGV, per germline. V gave up 5 bases and J gave up 6 bases; unmatched junction bases: 11. The CDR3 coding sequence is TGTGCCAGCAGCCCCCGCCCGGGACAGGGTCTCGAGCAGTACTTC. Residues: CASSPRPGQGLEQYF.

The chain employs TRBV28 and TRBJ1-1; D is unclear. Per the germline V gene, CDR1 is MDHEN and CDR2 is SYDVKM. CDR3 length equals 14 residues. Trimming removed 5 bases from V and 0 bases from J, with 10 bases in between. CDR3 amino acids: CASSGGYMNTEAFF. For the CDR3, the DNA is TGTGCCAGCAGTGGAGGGTACATGAACACTGAAGCTTTCTTT. The variable domain in full, with the rest retrieved from reference TRBV28 and TRBJ1-1, is DVKVTQSSRYLVKRTGEKVFLECVQDMDHENMFWYRQDPGLGLRLIYFSYDVKMKEKGDIPEGYSVSREKKERFSLILESASTNQTSMYLCASSGGYMNTEAFFGQGTRLTVV.